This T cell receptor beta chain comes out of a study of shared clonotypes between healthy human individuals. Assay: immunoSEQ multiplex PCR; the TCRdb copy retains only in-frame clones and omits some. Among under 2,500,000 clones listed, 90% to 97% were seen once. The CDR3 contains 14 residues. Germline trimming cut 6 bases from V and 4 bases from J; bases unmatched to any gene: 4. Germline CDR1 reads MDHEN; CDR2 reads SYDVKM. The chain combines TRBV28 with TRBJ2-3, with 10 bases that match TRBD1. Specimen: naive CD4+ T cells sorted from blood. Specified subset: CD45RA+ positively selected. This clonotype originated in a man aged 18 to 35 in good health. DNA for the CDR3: TGTGCCAGCAGCTTGACAGGGGGCCCAGATACGCAGTATTTT. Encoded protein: CASSLTGGPDTQYF.